The source of this TCR beta chain is a study of post-analysis software for immune sequencing data. On the study more broadly: Recorded disease courses covered relapsing-remitting, secondary progressive and progressive-relapsing multiple sclerosis. Some patients had no subtype annotation. Study results and caveats: Controls' normalized Chao1 diversity significantly exceeded that of multiple sclerosis patients. With F measure, samples from one preparation batch clustered together strongly. A handful of TRBV segments were significantly more frequent in patients than in controls. TRBV5-6, TRBV5-1 and TRBV20-1 were among these segments.

The TCR beta cDNA libraries contained unique molecular identifiers. A population of about 0.95 to 10 million T cells gave rise to 450,000 to 500,000 cDNA molecules. MiXCR was run by TCRdb on the PCR reads, yielding one entry per CDR3 protein. The sample records hundreds of thousands of distinct CDR3 sequences, 40% to 55% being singletons. As concerns this clonotype: Its antigen is as yet unknown.

This CDR3 spans 16 amino acids. V shed 5 bases, J shed 7 bases, and the junction held 9 bases outside the gene matches. In germline, CDR1 is SGHAT, CDR2 FQDESV (reference sequence). The chain combines TRBV11-1 with TRBJ2-1; TRBD2 matches 12 bases. The sequenced material came from blood. The source is a girl aged 10 to 17 with multiple sclerosis. Here the CDR3 reads CASSTRLAGEPNEQFF. The DNA for the CDR3 is TGTGCCAGCAGCACCCGACTAGCGGGAGAACCTAATGAGCAGTTCTTC.